This T cell receptor beta chain was identified during a study of patients and donors after allogeneic stem cell transplantation. This clonotype was seen just once. CDR1 and CDR2 from the germline V gene are MGHRA and YSYEKL. The CDR3 covers 14 residues. Trimming took 6 bases from V and 4 from J; bases not matched to a gene: 4. TCRdb analysed the RT-PCR reads with MiXCR anew, one entry per CDR3 protein. The sample shows over 400,000 distinct CDR3 sequences, more than 15% of them seen only once. The V gene is TRBV4-1, the J gene TRBJ1-2; 11 bases fit TRBD1. The TCR was taken from a human donor who was either an allogeneic HSCT recipient or a stem cell or donor lymphocyte infusion donor (not recorded which). It is not recorded whose cells these are; they may come from a transplant donor. Sequencing was performed on blood, either unsorted or a sorted T cell fraction (not recorded which). The CDR3 DNA reads TGCGCCAGCAGTCTAGGACAGGGGGCCTATGGCTACACCTTC. Translation: CASSLGQGAYGYTF.